This T cell receptor (beta chain) was retrieved from a study of blood T cell repertoires in COVID-19. The CDR3 totals 15 residues. Per germline, CDR1 MNHNY and CDR2 SVGAGI (reference sequence). Trimming removed 5 bases from V and 5 bases from J, with 17 bases in between. Ten or more counts support this clone. Sequencing used immunoSEQ multiplex PCR; TCRdb keeps in-frame clones, though not all of them. The sample lists roughly 300,000 clones; about 85% were seen once. This chain uses TRBV6-6 with TRBJ2-3; a weak D match, TRBD1 (6 bases). This sequence originates from a human donor in a cohort sampled during active COVID-19. The sample consisted of peripheral blood. The CDR3 spells CASSRIRDTRDTQYF. The CDR3 nucleotides read TGTGCCAGCAGTAGAATCCGGGACACACGAGATACGCAGTATTTT.